This T cell receptor beta chain emerged from a study of CD8+CD57+ T cells in acquired aplastic anemia. Study background: The average read count for CD4+ cells in healthy donors was roughly 10 million.

Points from the study as a whole: CD8+ Simpson's diversity did not differ significantly between patients and controls. Patients and controls turned out to have roughly 31 CD8+ CDR3 sequences in common.

The CDR3 has 12 residues. CDR1 LNHNV and CDR2 YYDKDF come from the germline V gene (reference sequence). The V end lost 0 bases, the J end lost 2 bases, and 1 base lay between the germline ends. It was genomic DNA that served as the template for profiling TCR beta VDJ and CDR3. TCRdb analysed the reads with MiXCR anew, one entry per CDR3 protein. The sample shows under 150,000 distinct CDR3 sequences, 35% to 50% of them seen only once. This clonotype was detected ten times or more. Its antigen is still unknown. Input material: sorted CD4+, CD8+, or CD8+CD57+ T cells (not recorded which) from PBMCs. This clonotype originated in a human donor in good health, serving as a control. The rearrangement joins TRBV15 to TRBJ1-1; D unclear. The CDR3 DNA is TGTGCCACCAGCAGAGATAACACTGAAGCTTTCTTT. Translating it yields CATSRDNTEAFF.